These 18 T cell receptor beta chains were sequenced from one sample in a study of blood T cell repertoires in COVID-19 (dated by TCRdb to 2019 to 2021). The library came from the immunoSEQ multiplex PCR assay. TCRdb took over this immuneACCESS table, retaining in-frame rearrangements with V and J assigned. Such tables are incomplete; in checked studies, under half of the missing clones stem from an unresolved V gene, and the remainder is unexplained. A total of roughly 140,000 clones appear in this sample, about 90% of them only once. The ten largest make up roughly a tenth of the sample. The source material was peripheral blood. These receptors all stem from a man in his forties or fifties with active or convalescent COVID-19.

This rearrangement joins TRBV7-9 to TRBJ2-7; 11 bases match TRBD2. The CDR3 contains 15 residues. Trimming took 3 bases from V and 6 from J; bases not matched to a gene: 7. Germline CDR1 SEHNR, CDR2 FQNEAQ (reference sequence). This chain's CDR3 is CASSLSSGRSSEQYF. The CDR3 nucleotides are TGTGCCAGCAGCTTGTCTAGCGGGAGGAGTTCCGAGCAGTACTTC.

Details on this clone: A read error may produce the germline difference seen at one junction end. V gene TRBV4-3 combines with J gene TRBJ2-1, with 12 bases that match TRBD2. CDR1 and CDR2 from the germline V gene are LGHNA and YSLEER. This CDR3 has 13 residues. CDR3 amino acids: CASSQRTSGRRIF. DNA for the CDR3: TGCGCCAGCAGCCAGAGAACTAGCGGGAGGAGGATCTTC.

V and J are TRBV5-5 and TRBJ2-1, with TRBD2 matching over 7 bases. Unmatched junction bases numbered 5, after V lost 4 bases and J lost 10 bases. The V gene's germline CDR1 is SGHKS and CDR2 YYEKEE (reference sequence). This CDR3 region has 12 residues. CDR3 region: CASSKAGNEQFF. The DNA of the CDR3 is TGTGCCAGCAGCAAAGCGGGGAACGAGCAGTTCTTC.

This clone was counted between two and nine times. This chain uses TRBV10-1 with TRBJ2-5; perhaps TRBD2 as D (6 bases). The germline gives CDR1 WNHNN, CDR2 SYGVQD (reference sequence). The V end lost 9 bases, the J end lost 2 bases, and 13 bases lay between the germline ends. This CDR3 spans 13 amino acids. In nucleotides, the CDR3 is TGCGCCAGTGGATTGGGGGGTCAAGAGACCCAGTACTTC. This gives the protein CASGLGGQETQYF.

The V gene is TRBV5-1, the J gene TRBJ1-2; 7 bases line up with TRBD1. This CDR3 region has 14 residues. Germline CDR1 SGHRS, CDR2 YFSETQ. With V trimmed by 4 bases and J by 3 bases, 6 bases remained unmatched. CDR3 DNA sequence: TGCGCCAGCAGCCCCAAGACAGGGTACTATGGCTACACCTTC. This encodes CASSPKTGYYGYTF.

The chain carries TRBV7-9 and TRBJ2-3; D gene unclear. Germline values: CDR1 SEHNR, CDR2 FQNEAQ (reference sequence). Trimming shortened V by 2 bases and J by 4 bases, and 10 bases separated the two germline ends. The CDR3 has 14 residues. The chain's CDR3 is CASSLLWPPDTQYF. CDR3 DNA sequence: TGTGCCAGCAGCTTATTGTGGCCCCCAGATACGCAGTATTTT.

The chain links TRBV19 to TRBJ1-2; unclear D gene. The length of the CDR3 is 13 residues. Trimming removed 3 bases from V and 2 bases from J, with 7 bases in between. The V gene's germline CDR1 is LNHDA and CDR2 SQIVND (reference sequence). The DNA for the CDR3 is TGTGCCAGTAGTATGGGAGCCAACTATGGCTACACCTTC. Translation: CASSMGANYGYTF.

V gene TRBV9 combines with J gene TRBJ1-2, with D unclear. Germline V lookup: CDR1 SGDLS, CDR2 YYNGEE. CDR3 length equals 16 residues. With 3 bases removed from V and 8 bases from J, the gap between germline ends came to 23 bases. CDR3 amino acids: CASSADVSGRRTGYTF. The CDR3 nucleotides read TGTGCCAGCAGCGCCGACGTGTCCGGGAGAAGGACGGGCTACACCTTC.

The chain recombines TRBV25-1 with TRBJ2-7; D call uncertain. V gave up 2 bases and J gave up 0 bases, with 11 bases separating them. The CDR3 runs 15 residues. Germline V gives CDR1 MGHDK, CDR2 SYGVNS. This CDR3 reads CASSESRQDSYEQYF. CDR3 sequence (DNA): TGTGCCAGCAGTGAAAGTCGGCAGGACTCCTACGAGCAGTACTTC.

The genes are TRBV7-9 and TRBJ2-5; 9 nucleotides match TRBD2. CDR1 and CDR2 (germline): SEHNR, FQNEAQ (reference sequence). The CDR3 contains 14 residues. The V segment lost 3 bases and the J segment 4 bases; nucleotides outside the gene matches: 3. In DNA form, the CDR3 reads TGTGCCAGCAGCTTTGAACTAGCGGGAGAGACCCAGTACTTC. Protein: CASSFELAGETQYF. Full variable domain (outside the CDR3, taken from reference TRBV7-9 and TRBJ2-5): DTGVSQNPRHKITKRGQNVTFRCDPISEHNRLYWYRQTLGQGPEFLTYFQNEAQLEKSRLLSDRFSAERPKGSFSTLEIQRTEQGDSAMYLCASSFELAGETQYFGPGTRLLVL.

For the CDR3, the DNA is TGTGCCAGCAGCTGGGACAGCAATGAGCAGTTCTTC. This gives the protein CASSWDSNEQFF. This chain links TRBV7-9 with TRBJ2-1, with 7 bases matching TRBD1. There are 12 residues in the CDR3. V lost 4 bases and J lost 6; bases outside the gene matches: 0. In germline, CDR1 is SEHNR, CDR2 FQNEAQ (reference sequence).

The chain couples TRBV28 to TRBJ1-5; 7 bases align to TRBD1. Germline CDR1 and CDR2: MDHEN and SYDVKM. The CDR3 has 16 residues. V was clipped by 4 bases and J by 6 bases; unmatched bases: 12. CDR3 amino acids: CASSSPTGVRGQPQHF. For the CDR3, the DNA is TGTGCCAGCAGTTCACCCACAGGGGTCCGCGGTCAGCCCCAGCATTTT.

V gene TRBV5-6 combines with J gene TRBJ2-7; 8 nucleotides align to TRBD1. This CDR3 is 15 amino acids long. Germline V lookup: CDR1 SGHDT, CDR2 YYEEEE. V trimming: 4 bases; J trimming: 9 bases; junction bases outside the gene matches: 15. The CDR3 bases are TGTGCCAGCAGCGGAACCGGGACAGGACCGTCTGGGCAGTACTTC. Encoded protein: CASSGTGTGPSGQYF. The full variable domain, rest sourced from reference TRBV5-6 and TRBJ2-7, is DAGVTQSPTHLIKTRGQQVTLRCSPKSGHDTVSWYQQALGQGPQFIFQYYEEEERQRGNFPDRFSGHQFPNYSSELNVNALLLGDSALYLCASSGTGTGPSGQYFGPGTRLTVT.

This clone turned up a few times. The V gene is TRBV28, the J gene TRBJ2-3, with 12 bases lining up with TRBD2. Per the germline V gene, CDR1 is MDHEN and CDR2 is SYDVKM. The CDR3 runs 15 residues. V was clipped by 4 bases and J by 6 bases; unmatched bases: 5. CDR3 DNA sequence: TGTGCCAGCAGTTGGGCTAGCGGGAGGGGGGATACGCAGTATTTT. Protein sequence: CASSWASGRGDTQYF.

Written as DNA, the CDR3 is TGTGCCAGCAATTTTTTCGCTGGAAACACCATATATTTT. It translates to CASNFFAGNTIYF. The rearrangement links TRBV12-3 or TRBV12-4 to TRBJ1-3; no definite D call. V lost 7 bases to trimming and J lost 2 bases, with 9 bases between them. This CDR3 region has 13 residues.

Only one count was recorded for this clone. The CDR3 region is CASSLEWRRDTGELFF. The CDR3 coding sequence is TGCGCCAGCAGCTTGGAATGGAGGAGGGACACCGGGGAGCTGTTTTTT. The chain uses TRBV5-1 and TRBJ2-2; tentatively, D is TRBD2 (6 bases). The germline gives CDR1 SGHRS, CDR2 YFSETQ. Trimming took 0 bases from V and 3 from J, leaving 12 bases between them. This CDR3 is built from 16 residues.

The chain recombines TRBV27 with TRBJ2-1; D unclear. CDR1 is MNHEY, CDR2 SMNVEV, per germline (reference sequence). Trimming cost V 3 bases and J 7 bases, with 4 bases left between them. The CDR3 is 11 residues long. The CDR3 sequence: CASSFGNEQFF. The CDR3 DNA reads TGTGCCAGCAGTTTCGGGAATGAGCAGTTCTTC.

V is TRBV10-3 and J is TRBJ2-7; D perhaps matches TRBD2 (5 bases). CDR3 length equals 14 residues. Germline CDR1 and CDR2: ENHRY and SYGVKD. V gave up 4 bases and J gave up 2 bases, with 12 bases separating them. Written as DNA, the CDR3 is TGTGCCATCAGTGTGGGCGGGCGCGCCTACGAGCAGTACTTC. Its translation: CAISVGGRAYEQYF.